The 18 T cell receptor beta chains listed next were all sequenced from one sample in a study of T cells in Graves' hyperthyroidism and ophthalmopathy. Amplification of TCR beta CDR3 regions was performed using RNA transcripts as template. The study used the HTBI primer set for a first-round RT-PCR of the TCR CDR3. One entry per CDR3 protein, called by TCRdb with MiXCR from the multiplex PCR reads. The sample contains nearly 600,000 distinct CDR3 sequences, more than 13% of which appear only once. The specimen was blood. The origin of the receptors is a woman between 18 and 29 years old with Graves' ophthalmopathy.

This clonotype has only one observation. The chain couples TRBV6-2 or TRBV6-3 to TRBJ2-1, with D possibly TRBD1 on 6 matching bases. The germline gives CDR1 MNHEY, CDR2 SVGEGT. This CDR3 spans 14 amino acids. Between the trimmed V and J ends, which lost 6 bases and 4 bases, there was a span of 13 bases. The CDR3 bases are TGTGCCAGCAGAGGACAGCGGATTTACAATGAGCAGTTCTTC. Translated: CASRGQRIYNEQFF.

The chain has TRBV18 and TRBJ2-4, with 7 bases aligning to TRBD1. Germline values: CDR1 KGHSH, CDR2 LQKENI. This CDR3 has 15 amino acids. The junction had 4 bases not matched to a gene; V was cut back by 0 bases and J by 5 bases. CDR3 amino acids: CASSPPSRGQNIQYF. The CDR3 DNA follows: TGTGCCAGCTCACCACCATCTAGGGGGCAAAACATTCAGTACTTC. The whole variable domain, filled in from reference TRBV18 and TRBJ2-4, reads NAGVMQNPRHLVRRRGQEARLRCSPMKGHSHVYWYRQLPEEGLKFMVYLQKENIIDESGMPKERFSAEFPKEGPSILRIQQVVRGDSAAYFCASSPPSRGQNIQYFGAGTRLSVL.

This clonotype was seen repeatedly, ten times or more. J is TRBJ1-1 and V is TRBV12-5; maybe TRBD1 (6 bases). The CDR3 length is 16 residues. CDR1 LGHNT and CDR2 FRNRAP come from the germline V gene. V lost 2 bases and J 2 bases, leaving 15 bases between the germline ends. The CDR3: CASGLRGIRANTEAFF. The CDR3, as DNA: TGTGCTAGTGGTTTGAGGGGGATAAGGGCCAACACTGAAGCTTTCTTT. Complete variable domain (other parts from reference TRBV12-5 and TRBJ1-1): DARVTQTPRHKVTEMGQEVTMRCQPILGHNTVFWYRQTMMQGLELLAYFRNRAPLDDSGMPKDRFSAEMPDATLATLKIQPSEPRDSAVYFCASGLRGIRANTEAFFGQGTRLTVV.

This chain uses TRBV20-1 with TRBJ1-6; D is unclear. The germline CDR1 and CDR2 sequences are DFQATT and SNEGSKA (reference sequence). This CDR3 has 13 amino acids. V lost 5 bases, J lost 9 bases, and 14 bases lay in between. The CDR3 sequence is CSAVVSRSSPLHF. The CDR3 bases are TGCAGTGCTGTCGTTAGCCGTTCTTCACCCCTCCACTTT.

This chain joins TRBV29-1 and TRBJ2-7; perhaps TRBD1 as D (6 bases). V shed 3 bases and J shed 3 bases, with 12 bases lying between them. The length of the CDR3 is 13 residues. Looked up from germline, CDR1 is SQVTM and CDR2 is ANQGSEA. The CDR3 sequence: CSVDGGRDYEQYF. The CDR3, as DNA: TGCAGCGTTGATGGGGGCAGGGACTACGAGCAGTACTTC.

The J gene is TRBJ2-1, the V gene TRBV12-3 or TRBV12-4; no firm D call. The CDR3 loop spans 13 amino acids. V lost 1 base and J 9 bases, leaving 10 bases between the germline ends. This chain's CDR3 is CASSLGTWGEQFF. CDR3 coding DNA: TGTGCCAGCAGTTTAGGGACCTGGGGTGAGCAGTTCTTC.

This clonotype has at least ten counts. This rearrangement joins TRBV2 to TRBJ2-1; 7 nucleotides align to TRBD2. V was clipped by 7 bases and J by 2 bases; unmatched bases: 5. The CDR3 consists of 14 residues. Per germline, CDR1 SNHLY and CDR2 FYNNEI. CDR3 loop: CASKAGNTYNEQFF. DNA of the CDR3: TGTGCCAGCAAAGCGGGGAACACCTACAATGAGCAGTTCTTC.

In its sample, this clonotype was seen a few times. The chain combines TRBV5-1 with TRBJ1-6, with 8 bases lining up with TRBD1. The ends lost 1 base at V and 5 bases at J; junction bases unmatched: 8. The CDR3 loop spans 17 amino acids. Germline V gives CDR1 SGHRS, CDR2 YFSETQ. CDR3 loop: CASSLNDRGTDNSPLHF. CDR3 nucleotides: TGCGCCAGCAGCTTGAACGACAGGGGCACGGATAATTCACCCCTCCACTTT.

This clonotype was observed at least ten times. The V and J genes are TRBV27 and TRBJ1-6; no definite D call. The CDR3 is 16 amino acids. Germline assignment: CDR1 MNHEY and CDR2 SMNVEV (reference sequence). Trimming took off 6 bases at V and 7 bases at J, with 19 bases between the two ends. CDR3 in DNA: TGTGCCAGCAGACCCCCAACCCGAGCAGTCAATTCACCCCTCCACTTT. Protein: CASRPPTRAVNSPLHF.

This clonotype has ten or more counts. The gene calls are TRBV2 and TRBJ1-5; D may be TRBD1 (5 bases). Trimming removed 4 bases from V and 0 bases from J, with 10 bases in between. Germline V gene lookup returns CDR1 SNHLY and CDR2 FYNNEI. The CDR3 contains 15 residues. The CDR3 DNA reads as TGTGCCAGCAGTGTTGAGACAGCTAGCAATCAGCCCCAGCATTTT. This gives the protein CASSVETASNQPQHF.

The table lists this clonotype with a few counts. The CDR3 DNA reads TGTGCCAGCAGCCTAATTAACTACGAGCAGTACTTC. This codes for CASSLINYEQYF. The chain couples TRBV6-2 or TRBV6-3 to TRBJ2-7; D unresolved. The CDR3 has 12 residues. Germline V gene sequence: CDR1 MNHEY, CDR2 SVGEGT. Trimming removed 6 bases from V and 3 bases from J, with 9 bases in between.

This clonotype was picked up many times. This chain uses TRBV6-1 with TRBJ1-2; 7 bases match TRBD1. Germline values: CDR1 MNHNS, CDR2 SASEGT. The junction had 7 bases not matched to a gene; V was cut back by 5 bases and J by 7 bases. The CDR3 loop spans 13 amino acids. CDR3: CASSRDSIFGYTF. The CDR3 DNA is TGTGCCAGCAGTCGGGACAGCATCTTTGGCTACACCTTC.

The table lists this clonotype with many counts. The rearrangement uses TRBV7-2 and TRBJ2-2, with 8 bases fitting TRBD2. V shed 5 bases and J 6 bases; nucleotides not matched to a gene: 2. The CDR3 is 13 amino acids. Germline CDR1 SGHTA, CDR2 FQGNSA. CDR3 loop: CASSTTSAGELFF. Written as DNA, the CDR3 is TGTGCCAGCAGCACGACTAGCGCCGGGGAGCTGTTTTTT.

This clonotype was found many times. The gene calls are TRBV2 and TRBJ2-7, with 7 bases lining up with TRBD1. The length of the CDR3 is 14 residues. The germline V gene has CDR1 SNHLY and CDR2 FYNNEI. The V gene end was trimmed by 4 bases and the J gene end by 3 bases; junction bases not matched to a gene: 6. CDR3: CASSVAGGNYEQYF. The CDR3 nucleotides are TGTGCCAGCAGTGTGGCAGGGGGTAACTACGAGCAGTACTTC.

In its sample, this clonotype was seen many times. The chain combines TRBV27 with TRBJ2-1, with 8 positions matching TRBD2. V lost 6 bases and J lost 5; bases outside the gene matches: 6. The length of the CDR3 is 14 residues. Per germline, CDR1 MNHEY and CDR2 SMNVEV (reference sequence). DNA of the CDR3: TGTGCCAGCAGAGGCGGGAGGAGGGACAATGAGCAGTTCTTC. The encoded protein is CASRGGRRDNEQFF.

A few counts support this clonotype. The J gene is TRBJ2-7, the V gene TRBV20-1, with D perhaps being TRBD1 or TRBD2 (5 bases each). V lost 0 bases to trimming and J lost 3 bases, with 12 bases between them. This CDR3 comprises 14 residues. Germline loops: CDR1 DFQATT, CDR2 SNEGSKA (reference sequence). CDR3 in DNA: TGCAGTGCTAGAGAGGGGCTAAGCGGCTACGAGCAGTACTTC. Amino acids: CSAREGLSGYEQYF.

A remark on this clonotype: Germline is not matched at one junction end, which may reflect a read error. This chain joins TRBV3-1 and TRBJ2-1, with 11 nucleotides matching TRBD1. This CDR3 region has 15 residues. Germline lookup yields CDR1 LGHDT and CDR2 YNNKEL (reference sequence). The CDR3 DNA sequence: TGTGCCAGCAGCGAAGGGACAGGGGGTTACAATGAGCAGCTCTTC. Encoded protein: CASSEGTGGYNEQLF.

The sample holds many counts of this clonotype. V and J are TRBV7-9 and TRBJ2-1; 7 bases fit TRBD1. The germline gives CDR1 SEHNR, CDR2 FQNEAQ (reference sequence). Trimming cost V 5 bases and J 8 bases; bases outside gene matches: 6. There are 13 residues in the CDR3. CDR3 sequence (DNA): TGTGCCAGCAGCCCAACAGGGGACCATGAGCAGTTCTTC. This encodes CASSPTGDHEQFF.